A selection of T cell receptor beta chains follows, all from one sample in a study of response to subunit inactivated influenza vaccine. Each CDR3 protein gets one entry after TCRdb re-called the RT-PCR reads with MiXCR. The sample records just under 550,000 distinct CDR3 sequences, approximately 22% being singletons. These data were likewise used in another study, on T cells expressing NK-cell markers.

Specimen: CD4+ T cells sorted from PBMCs, collected roughly 13 days after vaccination. The receptors originated from a man in his fifties or sixties who received an inactivated influenza vaccine. Both conserved end residues are part of each CDR3.

CDR3,V,J
CASSRNSGNEQYF,TRBV7-2,TRBJ2-7
CASSSGLLTGELFF,TRBV6-1,TRBJ2-2
CASSQGTAPSYEQYF,TRBV5-1,TRBJ2-7
CASSVAPGQGHNEQFF,TRBV9,TRBJ2-1
CASSLAGEYNEQFF,TRBV7-2,TRBJ2-1
CASSRGLAGPGELFF,TRBV6-5,TRBJ2-2
CASSLGRDRGGYEQYF,TRBV11-2,TRBJ2-7
CAWGRGKQETQYF,TRBV30,TRBJ2-5
CSVDSVLRYF,TRBV29-1,TRBJ2-7
CAISASGTGYNEQFF,TRBV10-3,TRBJ2-1